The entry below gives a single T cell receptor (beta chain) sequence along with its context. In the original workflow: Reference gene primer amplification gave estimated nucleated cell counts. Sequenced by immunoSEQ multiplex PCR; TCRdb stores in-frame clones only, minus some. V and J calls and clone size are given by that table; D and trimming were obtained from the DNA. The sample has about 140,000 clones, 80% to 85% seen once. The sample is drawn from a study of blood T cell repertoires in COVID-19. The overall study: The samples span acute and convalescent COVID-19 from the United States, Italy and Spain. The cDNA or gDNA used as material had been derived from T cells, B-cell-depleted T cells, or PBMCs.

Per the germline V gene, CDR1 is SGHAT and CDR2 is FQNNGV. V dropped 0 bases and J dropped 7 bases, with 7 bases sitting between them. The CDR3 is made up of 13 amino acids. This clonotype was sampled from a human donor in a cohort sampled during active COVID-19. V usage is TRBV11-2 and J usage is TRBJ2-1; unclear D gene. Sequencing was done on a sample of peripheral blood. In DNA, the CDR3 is TGTGCCAGCAGCTTAGATCGAGCTAATGAGCAGTTCTTC. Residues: CASSLDRANEQFF.